This T cell receptor beta chain was obtained from a study of blood T cell repertoires in COVID-19. Study information: The United States, Italy and Spain supplied acute and convalescent COVID-19 samples.

Here immunoSEQ multiplex PCR was the method, and the copy in TCRdb shows in-frame clones only, minus some. The repertoire has 250,000 to 300,000 clones, approximately 90% of them found once; the top ten carry 8% to 10%. The germline V gene has CDR1 MNHEY and CDR2 SVGAGI. V was trimmed by 7 bases and J by 3 bases, leaving 9 bases between them. This CDR3 is 12 amino acids long. Everyone who took part was roughly 18 to 89 years old, and they came from about two dozen US areas. Two consecutive negative NP/OP PCR tests, clearance, or resolved symptoms defined Cohort 3 recovery. Sequencing was carried out using PBMCs or T cells enriched from blood (not recorded which). The receptor was derived from a man between 35 and 55 years old who had recovered from COVID-19. The chain carries TRBV6-5 and TRBJ1-2; no firm D call. The CDR3, as DNA: TGTGCCAGCATGAGGAGGGACTATGGCTACACCTTC. Amino acid sequence: CASMRRDYGYTF.